The 17 T cell receptor beta chains below come from one sample, sequenced in a study of T cell responses to AZD1222 COVID-19 vaccine (dated by TCRdb to the early 2020s). What the time point label conveys for this sample: baseline before first vaccination. The method behind the library was the immunoSEQ multiplex PCR assay. TCRdb's version of the immuneACCESS table is confined to in-frame rearrangements and falls short of the full clone set. An unresolved V gene accounts for under half of the shortfall where checked; the remainder is of unknown origin. This sample lists roughly 91,000 clones; roughly nine tenths were detected once. The ten largest clones represent approximately 3% of the sample. The sample was peripheral blood, taken on day 0 of AZD1222 vaccination. The receptors were sampled from an adult in good health.

The chain is built from TRBV4-1 and TRBJ2-1; no reliable D call. Germline V lookup: CDR1 MGHRA, CDR2 YSYEKL. The CDR3 length is 13 residues. V was trimmed by 1 base and J by 8 bases, leaving 9 bases between them. In DNA form, the CDR3 reads TGCGCCAGCAGCCAAGGATCGATGGATGAGCAGTTCTTC. Protein product: CASSQGSMDEQFF.

The rearrangement links TRBV4-1 to TRBJ1-3; D call uncertain. CDR3 length: 16 amino acids. V lost 0 bases to trimming and J lost 4 bases, with 13 bases between them. Germline V gene sequence: CDR1 MGHRA, CDR2 YSYEKL. The CDR3 DNA follows: TGCGCCAGCAGCCAAGATCTGTGGGGTCTCGGAAACACCATATATTTT. This sequence encodes CASSQDLWGLGNTIYF.

V gene TRBV19 combines with J gene TRBJ2-3, with unresolved D. V was shortened by 3 bases and J by 2 bases, with 3 bases between the two germline ends. The germline V gene has CDR1 LNHDA and CDR2 SQIVND (reference sequence). The CDR3 runs 12 residues. The CDR3 DNA follows: TGTGCCAGTAGTATCTACACAGATACGCAGTATTTT. As protein: CASSIYTDTQYF.

The chain carries TRBV6-2 or TRBV6-3 and TRBJ2-5, with TRBD2 matching 8 bases. The germline V gene has CDR1 MNHEY and CDR2 SVGEGT. This CDR3 has 14 amino acids. V lost 4 bases and J lost 4; bases outside the gene matches: 5. CDR3 sequence: CASSSGGAGETQYF. The CDR3, as DNA: TGTGCCAGCAGTTCCGGGGGGGCGGGAGAGACCCAGTACTTC.

This chain connects TRBV5-1 to TRBJ1-2; 7 nucleotides align to TRBD1. The germline CDR1 and CDR2 sequences are SGHRS and YFSETQ. Trimming took 0 bases from V and 7 from J; bases not matched to a gene: 9. This CDR3 is built from 15 residues. CDR3 region: CASSLARQGEIGYTF. The CDR3 DNA reads as TGCGCCAGCAGCTTGGCCCGGCAGGGGGAGATTGGCTACACCTTC.

The CDR3 sequence: CASSPGAWANEKLFF. The DNA of the CDR3 is TGTGCCAGCTCACCAGGTGCCTGGGCCAATGAAAAACTGTTTTTT. V usage is TRBV18 and J usage is TRBJ1-4; D call uncertain. The germline V and J ends were trimmed by 2 bases and 5 bases, with 12 bases remaining between them. The germline V gene encodes CDR1 KGHSH and CDR2 LQKENI. The length of the CDR3 is 15 residues. Full variable domain (outside the CDR3, taken from reference TRBV18 and TRBJ1-4): NAGVMQNPRHLVRRRGQEARLRCSPMKGHSHVYWYRQLPEEGLKFMVYLQKENIIDESGMPKERFSAEFPKEGPSILRIQQVVRGDSAAYFCASSPGAWANEKLFFGSGTQLSVL.

The chain has TRBV6-4 and TRBJ2-7; 7 bases are shared with TRBD1. The trim removed 3 bases at V and 2 bases at J, leaving 4 bases unmatched. The CDR3 sequence is 14 residues long. Germline CDR1 and CDR2: MRHNA and SNTAGT. The CDR3 here is CASSENRGTYEQYF. CDR3 DNA: TGTGCCAGCAGTGAAAACAGGGGAACCTACGAGCAGTACTTC.

The chain combines TRBV3-1 (or the pseudogene TRBV3-2) with TRBJ2-1; maybe TRBD2 (5 bases). Trimming took off 4 bases at V and 0 bases at J, with 16 bases between the two ends. CDR1 is LGHDT and CDR2 is YNNKEL in the germline V gene (reference sequence). The CDR3 runs to 17 residues. DNA of the CDR3: TGTGCCAGCAGCCCGCAAGGGCGGGCGAGCTCCTACAATGAGCAGTTCTTC. It translates to CASSPQGRASSYNEQFF.

V is TRBV4-1 and J is TRBJ2-3; 9 bases are shared with TRBD2. Germline V lookup: CDR1 MGHRA, CDR2 YSYEKL. CDR3 length: 15 residues. V lost 5 bases and J lost 2; bases outside the gene matches: 5. The CDR3 loop is CASSSRTSVTDTQYF. CDR3 nucleotide sequence: TGCGCCAGCAGCTCCCGGACTAGCGTCACAGATACGCAGTATTTT.

V is TRBV5-4 and J is TRBJ2-5; 8 positions agree with TRBD1. V dropped 4 bases and J dropped 5; count of bases not matched to a gene: 13. The CDR3 covers 16 residues. CDR1 is SGHNT, CDR2 YYREEE, per germline (reference sequence). The CDR3 spells CASSPGQVRMLETQYF. DNA of the CDR3: TGTGCCAGCAGCCCGGGACAGGTTCGGATGTTGGAGACCCAGTACTTC.

This chain connects TRBV6-5 to TRBJ2-1; D is possibly TRBD2 (6 bases). Between the trimmed V and J ends, which lost 3 bases and 0 bases, there was a span of 9 bases. CDR1 and CDR2 from the germline V gene are MNHEY and SVGAGI. CDR3 length equals 15 residues. CDR3 sequence: CASSYAGTSYNEQFF. CDR3 coding DNA: TGTGCCAGCAGTTATGCGGGGACCTCCTACAATGAGCAGTTCTTC.

This chain joins TRBV5-1 and TRBJ2-3, with a tentative D call TRBD2 (6 bases). The length of the CDR3 is 16 residues. Germline CDR1 is SGHRS and CDR2 is YFSETQ. Trimming shortened V by 4 bases and J by 4 bases, and 19 bases separated the two germline ends. The CDR3 region is CASSPGGAGSADTQYF. Here the CDR3 DNA reads TGCGCCAGCAGCCCGGGCGGGGCCGGGAGCGCAGATACGCAGTATTTT.

This chain connects TRBV5-4 to TRBJ2-3, with TRBD2 identical over 7 bases. The CDR3 consists of 16 residues. After removal of 1 base from V and 5 bases from J, the junction contained 10 bases not matched to a gene. Germline CDR1 SGHNT, CDR2 YYREEE (reference sequence). CDR3 loop: CASSLQAGKEKDTQYF. The CDR3 DNA reads TGTGCCAGCAGCTTGCAAGCGGGGAAGGAGAAAGATACGCAGTATTTT. Variable domain in full (rest from reference TRBV5-4 and TRBJ2-3): ETGVTQSPTHLIKTRGQQVTLRCSSQSGHNTVSWYQQALGQGPQFIFQYYREEENGRGNFPPRFSGLQFPNYSSELNVNALELDDSALYLCASSLQAGKEKDTQYFGPGTRLTVL.

The rearrangement links TRBV9 to TRBJ1-2; 7 bases map to TRBD1. The CDR3 sequence is 14 residues long. CDR1 is SGDLS and CDR2 is YYNGEE in the germline V gene. V trimming: 3 bases; J trimming: 6 bases; junction bases outside the gene matches: 8. The CDR3 bases are TGTGCCAGCAGCGGCACCGGGACAGCAAATGGCTACACCTTC. Its translation: CASSGTGTANGYTF. Complete variable domain (other parts from reference TRBV9 and TRBJ1-2): DSGVTQTPKHLITATGQRVTLRCSPRSGDLSVYWYQQSLDQGLQFLIQYYNGEERAKGNILERFSAQQFPDLHSELNLSSLELGDSALYFCASSGTGTANGYTFGSGTRLTVV.

The CDR3 DNA reads as TGTGCCAGCAGCCCACTTGGGACAACCGACTCCTACGAGCAGTACTTC. Translated, it gives CASSPLGTTDSYEQYF. The chain couples TRBV28 to TRBJ2-7; maybe TRBD1 (6 bases). The V and J ends lost 6 bases and 0 bases respectively, with 18 bases between them. The CDR3 is 16 amino acids. Germline lookup yields CDR1 MDHEN and CDR2 SYDVKM.

The V and J genes are TRBV28 and TRBJ2-3; D call uncertain. The CDR3 is made up of 11 amino acids. From germline, CDR1 is MDHEN and CDR2 SYDVKM. Trimming took 10 bases from V and 6 from J, leaving 11 bases between them. Here the CDR3 reads CATTHDDTQYF. CDR3 sequence (DNA): TGTGCCACCACCCACGACGATACGCAGTATTTT.

With respect to this clone: A junction boundary mismatches the germline segment, possibly from a read error. The CDR3 DNA is TGTGCCAGCTCTGCCGGGACAGAGGCTTTCTTC. Protein: CASSAGTEAFF. The V and J genes are TRBV6-6 and TRBJ2-7; 7 positions match TRBD1. CDR3 length: 11 amino acids. CDR1 is MNHNY and CDR2 is SVGAGI in the germline V gene (reference sequence).